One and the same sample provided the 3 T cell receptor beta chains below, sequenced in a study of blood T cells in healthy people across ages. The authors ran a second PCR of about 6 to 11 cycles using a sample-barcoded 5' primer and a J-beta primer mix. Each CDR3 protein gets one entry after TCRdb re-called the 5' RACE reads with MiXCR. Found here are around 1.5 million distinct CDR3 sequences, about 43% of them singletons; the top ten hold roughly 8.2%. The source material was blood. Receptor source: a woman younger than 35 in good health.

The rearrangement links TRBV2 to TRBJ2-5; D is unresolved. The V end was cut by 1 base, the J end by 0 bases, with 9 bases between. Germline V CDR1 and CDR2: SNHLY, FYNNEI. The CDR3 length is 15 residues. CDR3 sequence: CASSEGPQYQETQYF. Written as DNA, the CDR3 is TGTGCCAGCAGTGAAGGACCCCAGTACCAAGAGACCCAGTACTTC.

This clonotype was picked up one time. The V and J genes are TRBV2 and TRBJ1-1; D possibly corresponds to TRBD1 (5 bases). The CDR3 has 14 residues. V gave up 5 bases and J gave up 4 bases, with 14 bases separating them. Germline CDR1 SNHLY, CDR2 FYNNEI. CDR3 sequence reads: CASSLVGGTTEAFF. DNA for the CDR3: TGTGCCAGCAGTTTGGTCGGGGGAACCACTGAAGCTTTCTTT.

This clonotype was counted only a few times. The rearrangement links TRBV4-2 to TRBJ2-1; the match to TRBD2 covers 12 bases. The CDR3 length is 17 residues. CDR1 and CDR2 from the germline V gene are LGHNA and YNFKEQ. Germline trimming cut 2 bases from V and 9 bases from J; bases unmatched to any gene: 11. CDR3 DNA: TGTGCCAGCAGCCAACCTCTGACTAGCGGGAGACAGTCTGAGCAGTTCTTC. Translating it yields CASSQPLTSGRQSEQFF.